Listed below are T cell receptor beta chains from one sample, sequenced in a study of CD8+CD57+ T cells in acquired aplastic anemia. TCRdb reprocessed the reads with MiXCR, giving one entry per CDR3 protein. The sample has roughly 180,000 distinct CDR3 sequences, roughly 63% seen once. Sequencing input: sorted CD4+, CD8+, or CD8+CD57+ T cells (not recorded which) from PBMCs. All receptors derive from a human donor with aplastic anemia. CDR3s include the opening cysteine and the closing phenylalanine or tryptophan. The D gene is left open where the match is weak. Only some rows state a clone size, as once, few, many or a class for expanded clones.

>.|TRBD1|14|TRBV4-2|TRBJ1-2
CASSDGQGGYGYTF
TGTGCCAGCAGCGACGGTCAGGGGGGCTATGGCTACACCTTC
>.|.|15|TRBV7-8|TRBJ2-5
CASSLKPGEMETQYF
TGTGCCAGCAGTCTGAAACCCGGGGAGATGGAGACCCAGTACTTC
>many|.|13|TRBV2|TRBJ1-2
CASSASSNYGYTF
TGTGCCAGCAGTGCGAGCAGTAACTATGGCTACACCTTC
>.|.|16|TRBV4-3|TRBJ2-3
CASSQDGRGLTDTQYF
TGCGCCAGCAGCCAAGATGGGCGGGGGCTCACAGATACGCAGTATTTT
>.|.|13|TRBV6-1|TRBJ1-2
CASSSTGSYGYTF
TGTGCCAGCAGTTCCACAGGGTCGTATGGCTACACCTTC
>.|.|17|TRBV7-9|TRBJ2-3
CASSPGDGAKFTDTQYF
TGTGCCAGCAGCCCAGGGGACGGGGCCAAATTCACAGATACGCAGTATTTT
>once|.|13|TRBV7-9|TRBJ1-3
CASKKGTGNTIYF
TGTGCCAGCAAAAAGGGCACGGGAAACACCATATATTTT
>.|TRBD2|14|TRBV19|TRBJ2-1
CASSLSGGPYEQFF
TGTGCCAGTAGCTTATCGGGGGGGCCCTATGAGCAGTTCTTC
>.|.|12|TRBV20-1|TRBJ2-7
CSASGTHYEQYF
TGCAGTGCTAGCGGGACACACTACGAGCAGTACTTC
>few|TRBD1|15|TRBV2|TRBJ1-6
CASSGQGVINSPLHF
TGTGCCAGCAGCGGACAGGGGGTTATTAATTCACCCCTCCACTTT
>few|.|11|TRBV2|TRBJ1-1
CASITGTEAFF
TGTGCCAGCATAACCGGGACTGAAGCTTTCTTT
>once|TRBD2|14|TRBV20-1|TRBJ2-2
CSARQAGGPVELFF
TGCAGTGCTAGACAGGCGGGAGGGCCTGTGGAGCTGTTTTTT
>.|.|13|TRBV29-1|TRBJ2-1
CSVWTSPYNEQFF
TGCAGCGTCTGGACTTCTCCCTACAATGAGCAGTTCTTC
>.|.|13|TRBV19|TRBJ1-1
CASSFGGQTEAFF
TGTGCCAGTAGTTTTGGGGGCCAGACTGAAGCTTTCTTT
>few|.|13|TRBV7-2|TRBJ2-5
CASSRSSQETQYF
TGTGCCAGCAGCCGTTCGAGTCAAGAGACCCAGTACTTC
>.|.|17|TRBV10-1|TRBJ2-5
CASMKGEAGKHQETQYF
TGCGCCAGCATGAAGGGGGAGGCAGGGAAACACCAAGAGACCCAGTACTTC
>many|.|14|TRBV6-5|TRBJ1-2
CASSYSGAYYGYTF
TGTGCCAGCAGTTACTCAGGGGCCTACTATGGCTACACCTTC
>.|TRBD2|12|TRBV20-1|TRBJ2-1
CSARTSANEQFF
TGCAGTGCTCGGACTAGCGCGAATGAGCAGTTCTTC
>.|.|15|TRBV10-2|TRBJ1-3
CASSESANSGNTIYF
TGCGCCAGCAGTGAATCAGCCAATTCTGGAAACACCATATATTTT
>.|TRBD2|14|TRBV4-2|TRBJ2-7
CASSLAGGAGEQYF
TGTGCCAGCAGCTTGGCGGGGGGGGCGGGTGAGCAGTACTTC
>.|.|13|TRBV7-8|TRBJ1-1
CASSRNMNTEAFF
TGTGCCAGCAGCCGAAACATGAACACTGAAGCTTTCTTT
>.|.|14|TRBV19|TRBJ2-7
CASSIRQGIYEQYF
TGTGCCAGTAGTATCCGCCAGGGGATCTACGAGCAGTACTTC
>.|TRBD1|18|TRBV7-3|TRBJ1-2
CASSSPNSMGQESAGYTF
TGTGCCAGCAGCTCACCCAACTCGATGGGACAGGAATCCGCTGGATACACCTTC
>few|TRBD1|15|TRBV3-1|TRBJ2-1
CASSPGTEAYNEQFF
TGTGCCAGCAGCCCCGGGACAGAAGCATACAATGAGCAGTTCTTC
>.|.|10|TRBV29-1|TRBJ2-1
CSVGPGGQFF
TGCAGCGTTGGCCCCGGGGGGCAGTTCTTC
>.|.|17|TRBV7-8|TRBJ2-1
CASGPRTPRGSYNEQFF
TGTGCCAGCGGCCCTAGGACCCCGCGGGGATCCTACAATGAGCAGTTCTTC
>many|.|13|TRBV6-2/TRBV6-3|TRBJ1-5
CASRPARAQPQHF
TGTGCCAGCAGACCGGCACGGGCGCAGCCCCAGCATTTT
>.|TRBD1|14|TRBV6-4|TRBJ2-3
CASRDRGRTDTQYF
TGTGCCAGCAGAGACAGGGGTCGCACAGATACGCAGTATTTT
>many|.|14|TRBV19|TRBJ2-7
CASREGSSSYEQYF
TGTGCCAGTAGGGAGGGCTCGAGCTCCTACGAGCAGTACTTC
>.|.|14|TRBV2|TRBJ1-6
CASNWNSYNSPLHF
TGTGCCAGCAATTGGAACTCCTATAATTCACCCCTCCACTTT
>.|TRBD2|15|TRBV20-1|TRBJ2-7
CSARDLAGDLYEQYF
TGCAGTGCTAGAGATCTCGCGGGAGACCTCTACGAGCAGTACTTC
>.|.|13|TRBV7-2|TRBJ1-3
CASSQRTDNTIYF
TGTGCCAGCAGCCAGAGGACAGACAACACCATATATTTT
>many|.|15|TRBV15|TRBJ2-4
CATSREQDAKNIQYF
TGTGCCACCAGCAGGGAACAGGATGCCAAAAACATTCAGTACTTC
>.|TRBD1|13|TRBV10-3|TRBJ1-5
CAISSDRGSYEHF
TGTGCCATCAGTTCGGACAGGGGGTCCTACGAGCATTTT
>.|.|14|TRBV15|TRBJ1-2
CATSKGGDNYGYTF
TGTGCCACCAGCAAGGGCGGCGATAACTATGGCTACACCTTC
>.|.|12|TRBV29-1|TRBJ2-2
CSVLLGSGELFF
TGCAGCGTGTTGCTTGGCTCCGGGGAGCTGTTTTTT
>few|TRBD1|15|TRBV7-9|TRBJ1-2
CASSKGAGTNYGYTF
TGTGCCAGCAGCAAGGGGGCAGGGACGAACTATGGCTACACCTTC
>.|TRBD1|14|TRBV20-1|TRBJ1-1
CSATPTGRNTEAFF
TGCAGTGCTACTCCGACAGGGCGCAACACTGAAGCTTTCTTT
>.|TRBD2|13|TRBV2|TRBJ2-1
CASRGGGYNEQFF
TGTGCCAGCAGGGGCGGGGGTTACAATGAGCAGTTCTTC
>many|.|15|TRBV20-1|TRBJ1-1
CSARAGEYMNTEAFF
TGCAGTGCTAGAGCCGGGGAGTATATGAACACTGAAGCTTTCTTT
>many|.|11|TRBV2|TRBJ2-7
CASSGGGEQYF
TGTGCCAGCAGTGGTGGAGGCGAGCAGTACTTC
>once|TRBD2|16|TRBV9|TRBJ2-5
CASSVAAGGRQETQYF
TGTGCCAGCAGCGTAGCCGCGGGGGGGCGCCAAGAGACCCAGTACTTC
>.|TRBD1|14|TRBV7-9|TRBJ1-1
CASSLGRGLTEAFF
TGTGCCAGCAGCTTAGGCAGGGGGCTTACTGAAGCTTTCTTT
>.|.|13|TRBV19|TRBJ1-1
CASSEGMNTEAFF
TGTGCCAGTAGTGAGGGGATGAACACTGAAGCTTTCTTT
>.|TRBD1|15|TRBV19|TRBJ2-7
CASSSTGQGRYEQYF
TGTGCCAGTAGTAGTACGGGACAGGGGAGGTACGAGCAGTACTTC
>.|TRBD1|16|TRBV4-2|TRBJ2-4
CASSYYGTGAKNIQYF
TGTGCCAGCAGCTACTATGGGACAGGGGCCAAAAACATTCAGTACTTC
>.|.|14|TRBV5-1|TRBJ1-1
CASSSDLWNTEAFF
TGCGCCAGCAGCTCGGACCTTTGGAACACTGAAGCTTTCTTT
>.|.|16|TRBV2|TRBJ2-7
CASSAPEDSFTYEQYF
TGTGCCAGCAGTGCCCCGGAAGACAGTTTCACCTACGAGCAGTACTTC
>once|.|17|TRBV24-1|TRBJ1-3
CATSDLARADPGNTIYF
TGTGCCACCAGTGATTTGGCGAGGGCAGATCCTGGAAACACCATATATTTT
>once|TRBD2|15|TRBV7-8|TRBJ2-1
CASSPKGGGVNEQFF
TGTGCCAGCAGCCCGAAGGGTGGGGGGGTCAATGAGCAGTTCTTC
>.|TRBD1|13|TRBV20-1|TRBJ2-7
CSAIVGTVSPQYF
TGCAGTGCGATCGTCGGGACAGTTTCCCCGCAGTACTTC
>.|.|13|TRBV20-1|TRBJ1-6
CSAHYRGDSPLHF
TGCAGTGCTCATTACCGGGGGGATTCACCCCTCCACTTT
>many|.|14|TRBV19|TRBJ1-1
CASSIDSRNTEAFF
TGTGCCAGTAGTATAGATTCCAGAAACACTGAAGCTTTCTTT
>.|TRBD2|18|TRBV15|TRBJ2-5
CATSREGRSGRAGETQYF
TGTGCCACCAGCAGAGAGGGACGGAGCGGGAGGGCCGGGGAGACCCAGTACTTC
>many|TRBD2|14|TRBV20-1|TRBJ2-7
CSATTSGSSYEQYF
TGCAGTGCGACTACTAGCGGGAGCTCCTACGAGCAGTACTTC
>once|TRBD1|14|TRBV2|TRBJ2-7
CASRTGTGAEEQYF
TGTGCCAGCAGGACGGGGACAGGGGCGGAGGAGCAGTACTTC
>many|TRBD1|13|TRBV7-8|TRBJ2-5
CASRSTGKETQYF
TGTGCCAGCAGATCGACAGGGAAAGAGACCCAGTACTTC
>.|TRBD1|15|TRBV20-1|TRBJ1-4
CSARGQGGDNEKLFF
TGCAGTGCTAGAGGACAGGGCGGGGATAATGAAAAACTGTTTTTT